This is a list of T cell receptor beta chains from one sample in a study of OX40 agonist ivuxolimab in advanced cancers. Sequenced by immunoSEQ multiplex PCR; TCRdb stores in-frame clones only, minus some. The table records fewer than 95,000 clones, roughly 89% of them present only once. Sequences were derived from CD4+ or CD8+ T cells sorted from blood, sampled in a trial of the OX40 agonist ivuxolimab. The receptors were sampled from an adult with an advanced solid tumor such as melanoma, head and neck, liver or kidney cancer. Each CDR3 is given with its conserved first and last residue. The D gene is left open where the match is weak. Clone sizes are given selectively: once, few, many, or a class where the clone is expanded.

d_call cdr3_length j_call v_call clone_size cdr3_aa cdr3_nt
TRBD1 17 TRBJ2-1 TRBV4-2 . CASSDNARWTGFNEQFF TGTGCCAGCAGCGATAATGCCCGGTGGACAGGGTTCAATGAGCAGTTCTTC
. 15 TRBJ2-1 TRBV7-2 . CASSLAARGGNEQFF TGTGCCAGCAGCTTAGCGGCCAGGGGGGGCAATGAGCAGTTCTTC
. 15 TRBJ2-4 TRBV2 . CASSELWVAKNIQYF TGTGCCAGCAGTGAACTCTGGGTGGCCAAAAACATTCAGTACTTC
TRBD1 12 TRBJ1-1 TRBV6-5 few CASSYSDRVAFF TGTGCCAGCAGTTATTCCGACAGGGTCGCTTTCTTT
. 12 TRBJ2-1 TRBV5-1 . CASSNSEGEQFF TGCGCCAGCAGCAATAGCGAGGGTGAGCAGTTCTTC
TRBD2 15 TRBJ2-1 TRBV19 . CASSIGRGSYNEQFF TGTGCCAGTAGTATAGGGCGCGGGAGCTACAATGAGCAGTTCTTC
. 13 TRBJ1-2 TRBV30 . CAWSVTAGDGYTF TGTGCCTGGAGTGTAACAGCGGGAGATGGCTACACCTTC
TRBD2 14 TRBJ2-7 TRBV6-5 . CASSPTSGRYEQYF TGTGCCAGCAGCCCGACTAGCGGGAGGTACGAGCAGTACTTC
. 12 TRBJ1-3 TRBV5-4 . CASSRGPGAIYF TGTGCCAGCAGCCGTGGCCCGGGAGCCATATATTTT
. 14 TRBJ2-5 TRBV5-4 . CASSPPGVWETQYF TGTGCCAGCAGCCCCCCCGGCGTCTGGGAGACCCAGTACTTC
TRBD1 15 TRBJ2-5 TRBV11-3 . CASSVGTDNQETQYF TGTGCCAGCAGCGTTGGGACAGACAATCAAGAGACCCAGTACTTC
. 15 TRBJ1-3 TRBV6-1 . CASRTMIVLGNTIYF TGTGCCAGCAGGACCATGATAGTATTAGGGAACACCATATATTTT
TRBD2 18 TRBJ2-7 TRBV7-9 . CASSSRKFGTSGSYEQYF TGTGCCAGCAGCTCTCGAAAGTTTGGGACTAGCGGGAGCTACGAGCAGTACTTC
. 14 TRBJ2-1 TRBV7-9 . CASSPGTEYNEQFF TGTGCCAGCAGCCCCGGGACGGAATACAATGAGCAGTTCTTC
. 13 TRBJ2-7 TRBV30 once CAWGGTIFYEQYF TGTGCCTGGGGGGGGACAATATTTTACGAGCAGTACTTC
. 13 TRBJ2-7 TRBV6-1 . CASTGDTNYEQYF TGTGCCAGCACCGGGGACACCAACTACGAGCAGTACTTC
. 14 TRBJ1-4 TRBV7-8 . CASSFRSEDEKLFF TGTGCCAGCAGCTTTCGATCGGAGGATGAAAAACTGTTTTTT
TRBD1 15 TRBJ2-7 TRBV18 . CASSPDRVSVYEQYF TGTGCCAGCTCACCTGACAGGGTTTCTGTTTACGAGCAGTACTTC
TRBD2 15 TRBJ2-2 TRBV28 . CASSLTSGNTGELFF TGTGCCAGCAGCCTGACTAGCGGAAACACCGGGGAGCTGTTTTTT
TRBD1 18 TRBJ1-2 TRBV5-1 . CASSPTPGTGGANYGYTF TGCGCCAGCAGCCCGACCCCCGGGACAGGCGGGGCCAACTATGGCTACACCTTC
TRBD2 15 TRBJ2-7 TRBV7-3 . CASSWLAGGRDEQYF TGTGCCAGCAGCTGGTTAGCGGGAGGGCGGGACGAGCAGTACTTC
. 14 TRBJ1-1 TRBV7-2 . CASSLAPLNTEAFF TGTGCCAGCAGCTTAGCGCCGCTGAACACTGAAGCTTTCTTT
. 16 TRBJ2-1 TRBV7-6 . CASRAKTGSSYNEQFF TGTGCCAGCAGAGCAAAGACGGGGAGCTCCTACAATGAGCAGTTCTTC
. 15 TRBJ2-6 TRBV5-4 . CASSARSGGANVLTF TGTGCCAGCAGCGCCAGGAGTGGTGGGGCCAACGTCCTGACTTTC
. 14 TRBJ1-3 TRBV9 . CASSVRTSGNTIYF TGTGCCAGCAGCGTAAGGACCTCTGGAAACACCATATATTTT
. 16 TRBJ1-5 TRBV6-6 once CASSYGVGMGSQPQHF TGTGCCAGCAGTTACGGAGTTGGAATGGGGAGTCAGCCCCAGCATTTT
. 15 TRBJ1-6 TRBV7-9 . CASSSPGGGNSPLHF TGTGCCAGCAGCTCCCCCGGGGGTGGTAATTCACCCCTCCACTTT
TRBD2 16 TRBJ2-3 TRBV5-4 . CASSLAGLASTDTQYF TGTGCCAGCAGCTTGGCGGGACTAGCGAGCACAGATACGCAGTATTTT
. 15 TRBJ1-2 TRBV11-3 . CASSLSRGGAHGYTF TGTGCCAGCAGCTTATCCCGGGGGGGGGCGCATGGCTACACCTTC
. 17 TRBJ1-6 TRBV28 . CASSSPGTGGDNSPLHF TGTGCCAGCAGTTCCCCCGGGACCGGGGGAGATAATTCACCCCTCCACTTT
. 14 TRBJ1-4 TRBV7-2 . CASSVDRTNEKLFF TGTGCCAGCAGCGTAGACAGGACTAATGAAAAACTGTTTTTT
TRBD1 16 TRBJ2-7 TRBV10-1 . CASREQAGQGAYEQYF TGCGCCAGCAGGGAACAAGCGGGACAGGGGGCCTACGAGCAGTACTTC
. 13 TRBJ2-1 TRBV6-5 . CASSQSSGIGQFF TGTGCCAGCAGTCAAAGTAGCGGTATCGGGCAGTTCTTC
. 12 TRBJ2-3 TRBV7-2 . CASSPLTWTQYF TGTGCCAGCAGCCCCTTGACGTGGACGCAGTATTTT
. 16 TRBJ1-4 TRBV18 . CASSPLPTATNEKLFF TGTGCCAGCTCACCACTTCCGACGGCAACTAATGAAAAACTGTTTTTT
TRBD1 16 TRBJ2-3 TRBV7-2 . CASRFTGTVNTDTQYF TGTGCCAGCAGGTTTACCGGGACAGTCAACACAGATACGCAGTATTTT
TRBD2 19 TRBJ2-7 TRBV10-2 . CASSGEPGLATLSSYEQYF TGCGCCAGCAGTGGAGAGCCGGGACTAGCGACCCTCTCCTCCTACGAGCAGTACTTC
. 14 TRBJ2-5 TRBV7-2 . CASSPRSGQETQYF TGTGCCAGCAGCCCGCGGAGCGGGCAAGAGACCCAGTACTTC